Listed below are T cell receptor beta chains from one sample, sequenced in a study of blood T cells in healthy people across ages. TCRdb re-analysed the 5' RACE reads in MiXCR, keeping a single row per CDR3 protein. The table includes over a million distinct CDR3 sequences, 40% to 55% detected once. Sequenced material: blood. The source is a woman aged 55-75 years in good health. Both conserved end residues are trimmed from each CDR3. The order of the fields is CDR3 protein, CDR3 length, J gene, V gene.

CDR3aa: ASSPVMEGRTDTQY
len: 14
j_gene: TRBJ2-3
v_gene: TRBV5-1

CDR3aa: ASSFSGAGSTDTQY
len: 14
j_gene: TRBJ2-3
v_gene: TRBV7-2

CDR3aa: ASSPLGEVFDTEAF
len: 14
j_gene: TRBJ1-1
v_gene: TRBV25-1

CDR3aa: ASNVWSSGRGETQY
len: 14
j_gene: TRBJ2-5
v_gene: TRBV12-3/TRBV12-4

CDR3aa: ASSEGGGEAMDT
len: 12
j_gene: TRBJ1-2
v_gene: TRBV6-1

CDR3aa: ATSASGSYEQY
len: 11
j_gene: NA
v_gene: TRBV24-1

CDR3aa: ASRREREAYEQF
len: 12
j_gene: TRBJ2-1
v_gene: TRBV4-2

CDR3aa: ASLTYGYEQY
len: 10
j_gene: TRBJ2-7
v_gene: TRBV28

CDR3aa: ASSQRLAGVEQF
len: 12
j_gene: TRBJ2-1
v_gene: TRBV4-2

CDR3aa: SLGGSNYEQY
len: 10
j_gene: NA
v_gene: TRBV20-1

CDR3aa: ASSEIQDLGEAF
len: 12
j_gene: TRBJ1-1
v_gene: TRBV6-1

CDR3aa: ASSPKTGFSYNSPLH
len: 15
j_gene: TRBJ1-6
v_gene: TRBV3-1

CDR3aa: ATNIGGTYNEQF
len: 12
j_gene: TRBJ2-1
v_gene: TRBV15

CDR3aa: ASNQAPGQGEIEQY
len: 14
j_gene: TRBJ2-7
v_gene: TRBV25-1

CDR3aa: SAYSGRAGVSYEQY
len: 14
j_gene: TRBJ2-7
v_gene: TRBV20-1

CDR3aa: ASRHRGYPYNEQF
len: 13
j_gene: TRBJ2-1
v_gene: TRBV5-6

CDR3aa: SGYDRLAGVFTDTQY
len: 15
j_gene: TRBJ2-3
v_gene: TRBV20-1

CDR3aa: AISASNSYEQY
len: 11
j_gene: TRBJ2-7
v_gene: TRBV10-3

CDR3aa: ASSYSLSFYNEQF
len: 13
j_gene: TRBJ2-1
v_gene: TRBV6-5

CDR3aa: ASSLGPGGGSSYEQY
len: 15
j_gene: TRBJ2-7
v_gene: TRBV7-2

CDR3aa: ASSPAGLAWNTGELF
len: 15
j_gene: TRBJ2-2
v_gene: TRBV5-1

CDR3aa: ASVALASSYNEQF
len: 13
j_gene: TRBJ2-1
v_gene: TRBV12-5

CDR3aa: ASSLVLAGGPTIYNEQY
len: 17
j_gene: TRBJ2-5
v_gene: TRBV7-2

CDR3aa: SGLAGGSTDTQY
len: 12
j_gene: TRBJ2-3
v_gene: TRBV20-1

CDR3aa: ASSRRTPDGYT
len: 11
j_gene: TRBJ1-2
v_gene: TRBV7-8

CDR3aa: ASSVHAVSGEAQY
len: 13
j_gene: TRBJ2-7
v_gene: TRBV11-1

CDR3aa: ASSYFPSGPRSYNEQF
len: 16
j_gene: TRBJ2-1
v_gene: TRBV6-2/TRBV6-3

CDR3aa: SARTASWLDEQY
len: 12
j_gene: NA
v_gene: TRBV20-1

CDR3aa: ASSDRRIDYGYT
len: 12
j_gene: TRBJ1-2
v_gene: TRBV2

CDR3aa: ASSLGAEAYNERF
len: 13
j_gene: TRBJ2-1
v_gene: TRBV5-1

CDR3aa: ASSYRGENTEAF
len: 12
j_gene: TRBJ1-1
v_gene: TRBV6-5

CDR3aa: AISEVPGGTQY
len: 11
j_gene: TRBJ2-5
v_gene: TRBV10-3

CDR3aa: ASSLRGSEQY
len: 10
j_gene: TRBJ2-7
v_gene: TRBV7-9

CDR3aa: ASSVRGGADEQY
len: 12
j_gene: TRBJ2-5
v_gene: TRBV7-3

CDR3aa: SVPLGGDHYGYT
len: 12
j_gene: TRBJ1-2
v_gene: TRBV29-1

CDR3aa: ASMVEYEQY
len: 9
j_gene: TRBJ2-7
v_gene: TRBV2

CDR3aa: ASFRDRDPYGYT
len: 12
j_gene: TRBJ1-2
v_gene: TRBV6-5

CDR3aa: ASSSQREATDTQY
len: 13
j_gene: TRBJ2-3
v_gene: TRBV12-3/TRBV12-4

CDR3aa: ASRGLAGNEQF
len: 11
j_gene: TRBJ2-1
v_gene: TRBV27

CDR3aa: ASSLVSGTAGNTIY
len: 14
j_gene: TRBJ1-3
v_gene: TRBV7-2

CDR3aa: ASSSSRGAFDYGYT
len: 14
j_gene: TRBJ1-2
v_gene: TRBV5-1

CDR3aa: SAIPIAGLTDTQY
len: 13
j_gene: TRBJ2-3
v_gene: TRBV20-1

CDR3aa: SVREGSNEKPF
len: 11
j_gene: TRBJ1-4
v_gene: TRBV29-1

CDR3aa: ASSLALGSGSADTQY
len: 15
j_gene: TRBJ2-3
v_gene: TRBV12-3/TRBV12-4

CDR3aa: SARRTDSYNEQF
len: 12
j_gene: TRBJ2-1
v_gene: TRBV20-1

CDR3aa: ASSLETSGNYEQY
len: 13
j_gene: TRBJ2-7
v_gene: TRBV7-2

CDR3aa: ASSLEGTGNEQY
len: 12
j_gene: TRBJ2-7
v_gene: TRBV5-1

CDR3aa: SFTRDRVVGEQY
len: 12
j_gene: TRBJ2-7
v_gene: TRBV29-1

CDR3aa: ASGARLSGNTIY
len: 12
j_gene: TRBJ1-3
v_gene: TRBV12-3/TRBV12-4

CDR3aa: ASSWDRGVEAF
len: 11
j_gene: TRBJ1-1
v_gene: TRBV7-2

CDR3aa: ASSDPGFSFYEQY
len: 13
j_gene: TRBJ2-7
v_gene: TRBV2

CDR3aa: ASSEQKLGEQF
len: 11
j_gene: TRBJ2-1
v_gene: TRBV2

CDR3aa: ASSPLVDGTQY
len: 11
j_gene: NA
v_gene: TRBV5-1

CDR3aa: ASSSPRPSGGHEQF
len: 14
j_gene: TRBJ2-1
v_gene: TRBV6-2/TRBV6-3

CDR3aa: ASRARSSSSTDTQY
len: 14
j_gene: TRBJ2-3
v_gene: TRBV7-2

CDR3aa: ASSLDRNEAF
len: 10
j_gene: TRBJ1-1
v_gene: TRBV6-5

CDR3aa: ASSQTGTSGSYNEQF
len: 15
j_gene: TRBJ2-1
v_gene: TRBV4-2

CDR3aa: ASSLGAQGRRETQY
len: 14
j_gene: NA
v_gene: TRBV7-8

CDR3aa: ACSFLGGQETQY
len: 12
j_gene: TRBJ2-5
v_gene: TRBV28

CDR3aa: SARDFSRSQETQY
len: 13
j_gene: TRBJ2-5
v_gene: TRBV20-1